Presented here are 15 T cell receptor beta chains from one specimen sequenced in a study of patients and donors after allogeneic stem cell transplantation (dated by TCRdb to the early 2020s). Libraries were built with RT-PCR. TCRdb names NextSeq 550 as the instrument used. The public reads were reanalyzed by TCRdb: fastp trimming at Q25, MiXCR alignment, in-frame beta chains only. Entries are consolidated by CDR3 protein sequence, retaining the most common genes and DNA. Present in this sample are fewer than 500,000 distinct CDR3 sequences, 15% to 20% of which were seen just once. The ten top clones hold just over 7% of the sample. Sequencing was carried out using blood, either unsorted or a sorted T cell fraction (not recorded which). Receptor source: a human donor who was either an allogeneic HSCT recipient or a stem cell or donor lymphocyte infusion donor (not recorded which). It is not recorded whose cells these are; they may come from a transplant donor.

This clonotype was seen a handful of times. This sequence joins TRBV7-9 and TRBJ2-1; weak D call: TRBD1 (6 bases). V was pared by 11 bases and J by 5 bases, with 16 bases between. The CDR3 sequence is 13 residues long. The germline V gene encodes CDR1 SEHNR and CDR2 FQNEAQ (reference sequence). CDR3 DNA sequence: TGTGCCGTCAAGACAGGATTCCACAATGAGCAGTTCTTC. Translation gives CAVKTGFHNEQFF.

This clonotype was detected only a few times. As DNA, the CDR3 is TGTGCCAGCCTAGACAGAATCTCTGGGGCCAACGTCCTGACTTTC. It translates to CASLDRISGANVLTF. The chain combines TRBV25-1 with TRBJ2-6; D may be TRBD1 (5 bases). Trimming took 8 bases from V and 0 from J, leaving 11 bases between them. Germline CDR1 reads MGHDK; CDR2 reads SYGVNS. This CDR3 is 15 amino acids long. The complete variable domain, with remaining parts taken from reference TRBV25-1 and TRBJ2-6, reads EADIYQTPRYLVIGTGKKITLECSQTMGHDKMYWYQQDPGMELHLIHYSYGVNSTEKGDLSSESTVSRIRTEHFPLTLESARPSHTSQYLCASLDRISGANVLTFGAGSRLTVL.

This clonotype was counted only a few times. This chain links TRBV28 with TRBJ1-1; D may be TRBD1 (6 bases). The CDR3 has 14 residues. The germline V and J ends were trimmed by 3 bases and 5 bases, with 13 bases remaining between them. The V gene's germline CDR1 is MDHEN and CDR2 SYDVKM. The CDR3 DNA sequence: TGTGCCAGCAGTTTTGTTGGGGGCCGGACTGAAGCTTTCTTT. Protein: CASSFVGGRTEAFF. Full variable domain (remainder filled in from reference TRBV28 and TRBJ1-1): DVKVTQSSRYLVKRTGEKVFLECVQDMDHENMFWYRQDPGLGLRLIYFSYDVKMKEKGDIPEGYSVSREKKERFSLILESASTNQTSMYLCASSFVGGRTEAFFGQGTRLTVV.

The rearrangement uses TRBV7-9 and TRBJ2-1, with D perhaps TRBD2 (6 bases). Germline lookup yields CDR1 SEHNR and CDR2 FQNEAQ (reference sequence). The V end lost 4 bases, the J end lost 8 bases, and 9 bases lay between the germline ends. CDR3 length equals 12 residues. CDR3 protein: CASSSRRDEQFF. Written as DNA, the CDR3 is TGTGCCAGCAGCTCCCGGAGGGATGAGCAGTTCTTC. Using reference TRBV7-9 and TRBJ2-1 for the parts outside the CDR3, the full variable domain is DTGVSQNPRHKITKRGQNVTFRCDPISEHNRLYWYRQTLGQGPEFLTYFQNEAQLEKSRLLSDRFSAERPKGSFSTLEIQRTEQGDSAMYLCASSSRRDEQFFGPGTRLTVL.

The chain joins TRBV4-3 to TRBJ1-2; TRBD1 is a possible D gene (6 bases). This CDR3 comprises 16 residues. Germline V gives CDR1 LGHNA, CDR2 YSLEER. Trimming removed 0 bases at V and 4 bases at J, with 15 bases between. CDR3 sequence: CASSQDQGRGPYGYTF. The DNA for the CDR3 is TGCGCCAGCAGCCAAGATCAGGGCAGGGGACCCTATGGCTACACCTTC.

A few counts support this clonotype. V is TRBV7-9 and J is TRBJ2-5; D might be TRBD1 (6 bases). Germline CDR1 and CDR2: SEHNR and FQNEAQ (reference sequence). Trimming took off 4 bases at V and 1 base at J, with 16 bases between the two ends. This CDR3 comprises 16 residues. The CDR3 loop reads CASSSATGIRQETQYF. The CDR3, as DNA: TGTGCCAGCAGCTCCGCCACAGGGATTCGCCAAGAGACCCAGTACTTC.

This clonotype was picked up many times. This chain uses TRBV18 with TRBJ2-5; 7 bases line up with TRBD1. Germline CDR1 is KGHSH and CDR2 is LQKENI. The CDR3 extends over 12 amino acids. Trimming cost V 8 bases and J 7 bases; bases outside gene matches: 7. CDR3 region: CASKTGDGTQYF. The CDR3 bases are TGTGCCAGCAAAACAGGGGATGGGACCCAGTACTTC.

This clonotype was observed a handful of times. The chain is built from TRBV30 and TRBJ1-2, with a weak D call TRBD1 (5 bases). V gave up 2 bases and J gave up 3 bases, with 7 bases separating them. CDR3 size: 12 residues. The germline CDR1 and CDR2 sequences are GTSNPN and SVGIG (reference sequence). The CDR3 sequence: CAWSRGDYGYTF. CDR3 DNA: TGTGCCTGGAGTCGGGGGGACTATGGCTACACCTTC.

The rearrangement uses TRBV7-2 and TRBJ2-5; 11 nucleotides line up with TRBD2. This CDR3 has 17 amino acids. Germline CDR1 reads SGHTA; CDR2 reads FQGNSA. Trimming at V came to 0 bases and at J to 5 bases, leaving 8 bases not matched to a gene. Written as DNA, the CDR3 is TGTGCCAGCAGCTTAGCGCGAAATAGCGGGGGGGCGGAGACCCAGTACTTC. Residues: CASSLARNSGGAETQYF.

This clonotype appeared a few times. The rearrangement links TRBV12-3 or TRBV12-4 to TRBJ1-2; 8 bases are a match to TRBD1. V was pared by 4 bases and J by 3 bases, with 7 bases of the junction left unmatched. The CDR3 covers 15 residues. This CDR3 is CASSSGDRSDYGYTF. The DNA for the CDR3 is TGTGCCAGCAGTTCTGGGGACAGGTCTGACTATGGCTACACCTTC.

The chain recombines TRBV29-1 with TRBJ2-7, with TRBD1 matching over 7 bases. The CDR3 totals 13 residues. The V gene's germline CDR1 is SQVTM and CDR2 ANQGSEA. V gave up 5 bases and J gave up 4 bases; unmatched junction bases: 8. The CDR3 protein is CSVTRQGSYEQYF. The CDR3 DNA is TGCAGCGTTACACGACAGGGTTCGTACGAGCAGTACTTC.

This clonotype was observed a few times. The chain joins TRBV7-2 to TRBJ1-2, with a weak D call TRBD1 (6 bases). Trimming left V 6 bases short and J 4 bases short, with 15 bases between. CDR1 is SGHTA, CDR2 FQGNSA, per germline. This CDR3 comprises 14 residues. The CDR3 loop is CASSPIGGVYGYTF. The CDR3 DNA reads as TGTGCCAGCAGTCCCATCGGGGGCGTCTATGGCTACACCTTC.

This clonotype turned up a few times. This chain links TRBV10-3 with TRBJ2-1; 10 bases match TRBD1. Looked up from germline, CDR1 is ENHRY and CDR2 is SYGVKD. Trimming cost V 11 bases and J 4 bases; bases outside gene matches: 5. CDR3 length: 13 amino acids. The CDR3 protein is CASGQGKYNEQFF. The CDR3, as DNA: TGTGCCTCGGGACAGGGGAAATACAATGAGCAGTTCTTC.

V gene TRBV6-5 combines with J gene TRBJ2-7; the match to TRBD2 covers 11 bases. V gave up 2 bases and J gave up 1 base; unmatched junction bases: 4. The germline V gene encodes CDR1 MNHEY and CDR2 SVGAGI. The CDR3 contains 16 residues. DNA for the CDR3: TGTGCCAGCAGTTACCGCGGGACTAGCGGTTCCTACGAGCAGTACTTC. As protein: CASSYRGTSGSYEQYF.

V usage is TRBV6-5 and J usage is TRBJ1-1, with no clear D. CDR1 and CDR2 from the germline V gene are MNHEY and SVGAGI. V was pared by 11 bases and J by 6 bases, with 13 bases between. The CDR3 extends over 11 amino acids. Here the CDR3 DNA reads TGTGCCGTTTTGGTCCCGGCTGAAGCTTTCTTT. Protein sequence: CAVLVPAEAFF.